This TCR beta chain came from a study of early T cells in non-severe SARS-CoV-2 infection. Study-wide context: Sequencing of unsorted whole blood was done on bulk RNA, leaving chains unpaired. Study results and limitations: VDJdb matching skewed toward anti-spike CD8 responses, missing private and CD4 specificities.

Attachment of unique molecular identifiers was made to individual cDNA molecules. MiXCR, run by TCRdb on the 5' RACE reads, gives a single entry per CDR3 protein. The sample has about 59,000 distinct CDR3 sequences; roughly 13% are singletons. Germline V gives CDR1 MRHNA, CDR2 SNTAGT. J was trimmed by 7 bases and V by 3 bases; bases with no gene match: 8. The CDR3 sequence is 15 residues long. This clonotype turned up a few times. The antigen is undetermined. The sequence came from an adult who was a healthcare worker with PCR-confirmed SARS-CoV-2 infection or an uninfected control (not recorded which). V is TRBV6-4 and J is TRBJ2-1; 8 positions match TRBD2. The source material was whole blood, sampled at baseline. This CDR3 is CASSERAGGRNEQFF. The DNA of the CDR3 is TGTGCCAGCAGTGAACGGGCGGGGGGAAGAAATGAGCAGTTCTTC.